This TCR beta chain was sequenced in a study of beta chain features in type 1 diabetes. Study-level information: Age and gender were similar between patients and healthy donors, as were cell yields. Study outcomes and limitations: The analysis here could not establish whether HLA type shapes TCRB rearrangement.

This clone was recorded a few times. The antigen remains undetermined. The study reverse transcribed the entire isolated RNA, so it sequenced expressed TCRB transcripts. Profiled with immunoSEQ multiplex PCR; TCRdb holds only in-frame clones, not every one. The sample lists under 800,000 clones, around a sixth seen once, with more than 0.08% in the top ten. Germline lookup yields CDR1 SGHTA and CDR2 FQGTGA. This CDR3 contains 14 residues. Trimming removed 6 bases at V and 0 bases at J, with 12 bases between. Cell sorting via CD45RO/CCR7/CD25/CD127/CD95/CD27 was performed to obtain CD4+ naive, central memory, regulatory and stem cell-like memory cells.

This receptor was taken from a man between 18 and 35 years old in good health. The material sequenced was naive CD4+ T cells from blood. The V and J genes are TRBV7-3 and TRBJ2-7, with D possibly TRBD2 on 6 matching bases. CDR3 DNA sequence: TGTGCCAGCAGGGCGGGGCAGCCCTCCTACGAGCAGTACTTC. Amino acids: CASRAGQPSYEQYF.